This T cell receptor (beta chain) was captured in a study of cytomegalovirus exposure and HLA in healthy donors. Study in general: Genotyping showed around 81% of roughly 400 donors falling in the Caucasian-associated ancestry cluster.

Germline loops: CDR1 SGHKS, CDR2 YYEKEE (reference sequence). The V end lost 7 bases, the J end lost 7 bases, and 21 bases lay between the germline ends. The CDR3 is 14 residues long. This clone has only a few counts. The PCR used 60 Vbeta and 13 Jbeta primers. Original analysis: Around 80 million unique TCR beta chains, 10 million to 13 million of them shared, were counted by a later analysis. Repertoires were generated with immunoSEQ multiplex PCR, while TCRdb's copy carries only in-frame clones and drops some. The DNA was the basis for D and trimming; V, J and clone size are from that table. In the table there are 150,000 to 200,000 clones, around 80% of which are singletons.

V gene TRBV5-5 combines with J gene TRBJ2-7, with D possibly being TRBD1 (5 bases). The source is a man aged 35 to 55 in good health and CMV-seronegative. Sequencing used PBMCs. The CDR3: CASGSSRVTGEQYF. CDR3 DNA sequence: TGTGCCAGCGGTAGTTCCAGGGTGACGGGTGAGCAGTACTTC.